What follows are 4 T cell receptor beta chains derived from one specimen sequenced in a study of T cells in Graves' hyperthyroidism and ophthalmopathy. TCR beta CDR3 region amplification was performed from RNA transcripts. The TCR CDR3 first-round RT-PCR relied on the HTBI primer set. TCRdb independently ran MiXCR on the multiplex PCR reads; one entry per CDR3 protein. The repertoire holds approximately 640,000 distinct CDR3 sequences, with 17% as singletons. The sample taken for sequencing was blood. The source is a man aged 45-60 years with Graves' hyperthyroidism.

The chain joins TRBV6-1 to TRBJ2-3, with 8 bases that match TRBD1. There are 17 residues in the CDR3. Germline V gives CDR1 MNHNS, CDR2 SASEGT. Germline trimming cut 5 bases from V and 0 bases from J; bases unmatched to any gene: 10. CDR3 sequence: CASSSGQGGYSTDTQYF. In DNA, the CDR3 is TGTGCCAGCAGTTCAGGACAGGGCGGATATAGCACAGATACGCAGTATTTT.

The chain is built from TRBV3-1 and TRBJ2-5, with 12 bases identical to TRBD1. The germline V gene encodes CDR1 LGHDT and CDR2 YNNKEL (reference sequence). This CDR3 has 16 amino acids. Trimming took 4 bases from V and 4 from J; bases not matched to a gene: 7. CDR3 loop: CASSPKGQGATETQYF. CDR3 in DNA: TGTGCCAGCAGCCCCAAGGGACAGGGGGCAACAGAGACCCAGTACTTC.

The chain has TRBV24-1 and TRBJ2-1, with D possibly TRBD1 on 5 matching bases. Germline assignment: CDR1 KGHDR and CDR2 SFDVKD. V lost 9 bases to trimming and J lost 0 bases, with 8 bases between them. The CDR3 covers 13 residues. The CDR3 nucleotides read TGTGCCACCGGCGACAGCTCCTACAATGAGCAGTTCTTC. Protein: CATGDSSYNEQFF.

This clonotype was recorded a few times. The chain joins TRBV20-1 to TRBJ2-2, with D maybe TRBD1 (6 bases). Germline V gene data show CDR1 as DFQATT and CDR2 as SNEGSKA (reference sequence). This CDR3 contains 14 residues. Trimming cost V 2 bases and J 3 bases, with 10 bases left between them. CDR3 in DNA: TGCAGTGCTAGACGACAGGCCTACACCGGGGAGCTGTTTTTT. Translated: CSARRQAYTGELFF.